These T cell receptor beta chains were read from a single sample in a study of T cell repertoires in cytomegalovirus infection. TCRdb reanalysed the reads using MiXCR and keeps one entry per CDR3 protein. The sample lists around 230,000 distinct CDR3 sequences; under 8.5% were seen once. The specimen was PBMCs. Every receptor here comes from a human donor in good health (CMV status not recorded). Some clones in this sample may be carry-over from other donors' samples. CDR3s leave out the opening cysteine and the closing phenylalanine or tryptophan. The D gene is left open where the match is weak.

d_call	v_call	j_call	cdr3_aa
NA	TRBV14	TRBJ1-2	ASSEAPIRGYT
NA	TRBV24-1	TRBJ2-1	ATSDNPGQSISRYNEQF
NA	TRBV5-5	TRBJ2-7	ASRQGPAYEQY
NA	TRBV6-5	TRBJ2-5	ASSYSDNRETQY
TRBD1	TRBV7-2	TRBJ1-2	ASSHRGGGSYGYT
NA	TRBV7-2	TRBJ1-1	ASTDGWGMNTEAF
TRBD2	TRBV7-3	TRBJ2-1	ASSGGGLASRSEQF
NA	TRBV19	TRBJ2-2	ASSIKGATNTGELF
NA	TRBV7-9	TRBJ1-1	ASSEGLNTEAF
NA	TRBV4-3	TRBJ2-3	ASSQSEASTDTQY
NA	TRBV7-8	TRBJ2-3	ASSYTKGDTQY
NA	TRBV5-5	TRBJ2-5	ASSKGGVGQETQY
NA	TRBV20-1	TRBJ1-2	SATNYGYT
NA	TRBV19	TRBJ2-6	ASSSLGTKSSGANVLT
TRBD1	TRBV12-3/TRBV12-4	TRBJ1-1	ASSINRGEEREAF
NA	TRBV20-1	TRBJ1-5	SAVTPNGAYSNQPQH
NA	TRBV20-1	TRBJ1-2	SAEWELGYT
NA	TRBV6-2/TRBV6-3	TRBJ2-3	ASSYPWGGTDTQY